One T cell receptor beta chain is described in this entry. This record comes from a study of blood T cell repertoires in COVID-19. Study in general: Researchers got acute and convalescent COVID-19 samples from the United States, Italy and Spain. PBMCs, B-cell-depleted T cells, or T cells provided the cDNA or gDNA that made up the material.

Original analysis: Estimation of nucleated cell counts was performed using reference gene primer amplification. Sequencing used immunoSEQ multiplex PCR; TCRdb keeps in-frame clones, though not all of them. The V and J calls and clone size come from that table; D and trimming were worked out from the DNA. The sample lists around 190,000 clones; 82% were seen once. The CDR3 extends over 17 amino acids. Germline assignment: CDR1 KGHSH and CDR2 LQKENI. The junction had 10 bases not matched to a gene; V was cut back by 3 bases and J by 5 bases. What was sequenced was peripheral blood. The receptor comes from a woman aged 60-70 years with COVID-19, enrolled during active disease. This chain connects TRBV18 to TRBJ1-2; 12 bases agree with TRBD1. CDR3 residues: CASSPLSGQGALYGYTF. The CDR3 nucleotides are TGTGCCAGCTCACCCCTGTCGGGACAGGGGGCCCTATATGGCTACACCTTC.